Listed below are T cell receptor beta chains from one sample, sequenced in a study of shared clonotypes between healthy human individuals. Produced via immunoSEQ multiplex PCR; TCRdb's table is partial and in-frame only. This sample yields millions of clones, of which around 94% are seen a single time; around 0.15% belongs to the top ten. The sequenced sample consisted of naive CD4+ T cells sorted from blood. The receptors derive from a man between 18 and 35 years old in good health. Both conserved end residues are part of each CDR3. D genes are given only for firm matches. Clone size, where shown, is once, few, many, or a class for clones that have expanded.

clone_size	j_call	d_call	v_call	cdr3_aa	cdr3_nt
.	TRBJ2-3	.	TRBV5-4	CASSLGSGTSTDTQYF	TGTGCCAGCAGCTTGGGTTCGGGGACTAGCACAGATACGCAGTATTTT
.	TRBJ2-7	TRBD1	TRBV5-4	CASSAPGTGVDEQYF	TGTGCCAGCAGCGCCCCCGGGACAGGGGTAGACGAGCAGTACTTC
.	TRBJ1-2	TRBD1	TRBV27	CASHGQGEGYTF	TGTGCCAGTCACGGACAGGGAGAAGGCTACACCTTC
.	TRBJ2-1	TRBD1	TRBV5-8	CASSLEGGWIYNEQFF	TGTGCCAGCAGCTTGGAAGGGGGCTGGATCTACAATGAGCAGTTCTTC
few	TRBJ1-1	.	TRBV10-3	CAISVGGTEAFF	TGTGCCATCAGTGTAGGGGGGACTGAAGCTTTCTTT
once	TRBJ1-4	.	TRBV18	CASSPREGTNEKLFF	TGTGCCAGCTCACCCCGGGAGGGAACTAATGAAAAACTGTTTTTT
.	TRBJ2-7	TRBD2	TRBV2	CASLAGDRSYEQYF	TGTGCCAGCCTAGCGGGAGACCGCTCCTACGAGCAGTACTTC
.	TRBJ2-5	TRBD1	TRBV9	CASSVALTGGQETQYF	TGTGCCAGCAGCGTAGCCCTTACAGGGGGCCAAGAGACCCAGTACTTC
.	TRBJ2-7	TRBD2	TRBV2	CASRLAGGQQQYF	TGTGCCAGCCGACTAGCGGGGGGGCAACAGCAGTACTTC
.	TRBJ2-1	TRBD2	TRBV5-4	CASTRIAGGYNEQFF	TGTGCCAGCACCCGCATAGCGGGGGGATACAATGAGCAGTTCTTC
.	TRBJ1-1	.	TRBV19	CASSMEGVNTEAFF	TGTGCCAGTAGTATGGAGGGGGTGAACACTGAAGCTTTCTTT
.	TRBJ2-7	.	TRBV11-3	CASSQLTGEEQYF	TGTGCCAGCAGCCAATTAACGGGGGAAGAGCAGTACTTC
.	TRBJ2-7	.	TRBV12-5	CASGLIGAYEQYF	TGTGCTAGTGGTTTGATAGGTGCCTACGAGCAGTACTTC
.	TRBJ2-6	.	TRBV10-1	CASSSGAANSGANVLTF	TGCGCCAGCAGTAGTGGGGCAGCCAACTCTGGGGCCAACGTCCTGACTTTC
once	TRBJ1-3	.	TRBV5-1	CASSLDAGNTIYF	TGCGCCAGCAGCTTGGACGCAGGAAACACCATATATTTT
.	TRBJ2-1	.	TRBV5-4	CASSLGGTDEQFF	TGTGCCAGCAGCTTGGGGGGAACAGATGAGCAGTTCTTC
.	TRBJ2-4	.	TRBV4-1	CASSQGFARDENIQYF	TGCGCCAGCAGCCAAGGGTTCGCCAGGGATGAAAACATTCAGTACTTC
.	TRBJ2-5	.	TRBV4-1	CASSHSETSQETQYF	TGCGCCAGCAGCCACTCTGAGACTAGCCAAGAGACCCAGTACTTC
.	TRBJ1-5	.	TRBV27	CASSLSTRGTGPNQPQHF	TGTGCCAGCAGTTTATCTACTCGCGGGACCGGGCCAAATCAGCCCCAGCATTTT
once	TRBJ1-2	.	TRBV5-1	CASSTSGDPNYGYTF	TGCGCCAGCAGCACCAGTGGGGACCCTAACTATGGCTACACCTTC
once	TRBJ1-5	.	TRBV6-5	CASSYSGRDQPQHF	TGTGCCAGCAGTTACTCTGGCAGGGATCAGCCCCAGCATTTT